This T cell receptor beta chain comes out of a study of blood T cell repertoires in COVID-19 (dated by TCRdb to the early 2020s). General notes on the study: Samples from collaborators originated in the United States, Italy and Spain and spanned both the acute and convalescent phases of COVID-19. The material from the prospective study consisted of cDNA or gDNA derived from T cells, B-cell-depleted T cells, or PBMCs. The dataset comprised deeply sampled blood TCRbeta repertoires from subjects exposed to, actively infected with, or recovered from COVID-19. The repertoires were released in a freely available public database intended as a resource for research on the immune response to SARS-CoV-2. Samples were obtained from the ongoing ImmuneRACE study (first 160 participants) and from 1,000 to 1,500 subjects provided by 6 global collaborators. Sample metadata almost always included a de-identified subject ID, COVID-19 status, age in years and sex. Where available, HLA class I and class II types were taken from metadata supplied by the sample provider and were not determined by assay-based typing. What the study reported, not specific to this receptor: How much clinical and demographic metadata was included differed by source and by participant, and the metadata was provided uncurated.

Whole blood was collected in K2EDTA tubes by collaborating institutions according to the institutions' own protocols. For TCRbeta analysis, collaborators shipped samples as frozen whole blood, isolated PBMCs, or DNA extracted from either of those sample types. This clone was observed a single time. Its antigen is not yet known. No per-base quality is available; no much larger clone lies one base away. The germline V gene provides CDR1 SGHRS and CDR2 YFSETQ. The germline ends are 11 bases apart after V is trimmed by 0 bases and J by 7 bases. The CDR3, cysteine through phenylalanine, is 15 amino acids long. CDR3 DNA is the only sequence kept; it has 45 bases, read in frame from the first base. TCRbeta CDR3 regions were amplified from genomic DNA using the immunoSEQ Assay, a bias-controlled multiplex PCR. As for how the authors treated the data: Within the assay, amplification of reference gene primers was used to estimate how many nucleated cells each sample contained. To quantify the absolute abundance of each unique TCRbeta CDR3 rearrangement, sequence reads were collapsed and filtered. Productive Simpson clonality was computed per sample as the square root of Simpson's diversity index over productive rearrangements. The clones in this table, taken by TCRdb from immuneACCESS, are in-frame only. Not every clone is retained; where verified, under half of the shortfall comes from an unresolved V gene, and the cause of the rest is unknown. That table is the source of V, J and clone size, and D and trimming were worked out from the DNA. A total of 100,000 to 150,000 clones appear in this sample, around 83% of them only once. The ten largest account for about 16% of the sample.

The sample comprised peripheral blood. The clonotype originates from a woman aged 50 to 60 with acute or convalescent COVID-19. The V and J segments used are TRBV5-1 and TRBJ1-6; no confident D gene assignment can be made. The DNA sequence is TGCGCCAGCAGCTTGGCAGGAACAGACAATTCACCCCTCCACTTT. Translated, this gives CASSLAGTDNSPLHF.